This T cell receptor beta chain is drawn from a study of long-term antiretroviral therapy in people with HIV. J gave up 5 bases and V 6 bases, and 4 bases lay outside the gene matches. The CDR3 extends over 13 amino acids. Germline CDR1 and CDR2: KGHSH and LQKENI. Findings and limits, study-wide: Clones showing expansion before ART dominated the repertoire at all time points.

Post-ART PBMC samples numbered at least two per donor, and pre-ART ones at least one. This clone was found once. Its antigen is unknown. Samples were assayed with immunoSEQ v3.0 at survey level. The data were produced by immunoSEQ multiplex PCR, yet TCRdb's version contains in-frame clones alone and is incomplete. The sample carries about 22,000 clones, under 90% recorded once. The chain recombines TRBV18 with TRBJ2-5; 9 nucleotides align to TRBD1. The TCR comes from a man aged 35 to 55 with HIV. Sequencing was performed on unsorted PBMCs, taken 0.5 years before starting antiretroviral therapy. In DNA form, the CDR3 reads TGTGCCAGCTCCCGGGACAGGGACGAGACCCAGTACTTC. Amino acids: CASSRDRDETQYF.